Listed here are 27 T cell receptor beta chains from one sample, sequenced in a study of blood T cell repertoires in COVID-19 (dated by TCRdb to between 2020 and 2021). To prepare the library, the immunoSEQ multiplex PCR assay was applied. This immuneACCESS table, as held by TCRdb, lists in-frame sequences with V and J called but not all clones. Of the missing ones, under half trace to an unresolved V gene in checked studies; the others have no known cause. The sample includes about 350,000 clones, with about 88% observed a single time. The top ten hold about 7.3% of the sample. Sample: peripheral blood. Source of these receptors: a woman in her 70s with COVID-19, enrolled during active disease.

The J gene is TRBJ1-1, the V gene TRBV19; TRBD1 matches 9 bases. V gave up 6 bases and J gave up 0 bases; unmatched junction bases: 2. This CDR3 contains 14 residues. Germline CDR1 is LNHDA and CDR2 is SQIVND (reference sequence). The CDR3 sequence is CASRGQGMNTEAFF. CDR3 sequence (DNA): TGTGCCAGTAGGGGACAGGGTATGAACACTGAAGCTTTCTTT.

The chain has TRBV7-9 and TRBJ2-5, with 8 nucleotides matching TRBD1. CDR1 and CDR2 (germline): SEHNR, FQNEAQ (reference sequence). CDR3 size: 13 residues. The ends lost 3 bases at V and 6 bases at J; junction bases unmatched: 3. CDR3 loop: CASSFTGGKTQYF. DNA for the CDR3: TGTGCCAGCAGCTTTACAGGGGGGAAGACCCAGTACTTC.

V gene TRBV20-1 combines with J gene TRBJ1-5; D call uncertain. The V and J ends lost 3 bases and 2 bases respectively, with 14 bases between them. The CDR3 has 15 amino acids. Per the germline V gene, CDR1 is DFQATT and CDR2 is SNEGSKA (reference sequence). The CDR3 reads CSASTPGWGNQPQHF. The CDR3 nucleotides read TGCAGTGCTAGTACCCCGGGGTGGGGCAATCAGCCCCAGCATTTT.

The V gene is TRBV12-3 or TRBV12-4, the J gene TRBJ2-7, with TRBD1 matching 7 bases. This CDR3 has 13 residues. V lost 3 bases, J lost 3 bases, and 2 bases stayed unmatched. CDR3 region: CASSFGDSYEQYF. The CDR3 nucleotides are TGTGCCAGCAGTTTTGGGGACAGCTACGAGCAGTACTTC.

The V call is TRBV24-1, the J call TRBJ2-3; 13 nucleotides align to TRBD2. The V gene's germline CDR1 is KGHDR and CDR2 SFDVKD. There are 17 residues in the CDR3. J gave up 6 bases and V 4 bases, and 9 bases lay outside the gene matches. CDR3 sequence reads: CATSDQGLAGVRDTQYF. In nucleotides, the CDR3 is TGTGCCACCAGTGACCAAGGACTAGCGGGGGTACGCGATACGCAGTATTTT.

Turning to this clone: This same CDR3 is encoded by further DNA sequences in the sample. J is TRBJ1-1 and V is TRBV5-1; 8 positions agree with TRBD1. Per germline, CDR1 SGHRS and CDR2 YFSETQ. This CDR3 comprises 11 residues. V gave up 4 bases and J gave up 11 bases; unmatched junction bases: 4. The CDR3 coding sequence is TGCGCCAGCAGCCTGGACAGGGAGGCTTTCTTT. It codes for CASSLDREAFF.

This clone was seen a handful of times. The V gene is TRBV7-9, the J gene TRBJ2-5; D is possibly TRBD1 (6 bases). V shed 1 base and J shed 3 bases, with 9 bases lying between them. Germline values: CDR1 SEHNR, CDR2 FQNEAQ (reference sequence). CDR3 length equals 14 residues. The DNA of the CDR3 is TGTGCCAGCAGCTTAGACAGGGTGAAAGAGACCCAGTACTTC. Encoded protein: CASSLDRVKETQYF.

The V and J genes are TRBV6-5 and TRBJ2-3; D call uncertain. Germline V lookup: CDR1 MNHEY, CDR2 SVGAGI. This CDR3 spans 14 amino acids. V was pared by 6 bases and J by 2 bases, with 12 bases between. DNA for the CDR3: TGTGCCAGCAGGACTCATACGCCCACAGATACGCAGTATTTT. Translating gives CASRTHTPTDTQYF.

The chain combines TRBV4-1 with TRBJ2-7, with 8 bases matching TRBD1. Germline CDR1 is MGHRA and CDR2 is YSYEKL. The V and J ends lost 4 bases and 9 bases, in that order; junction bases with no gene match: 8. The CDR3 has 13 amino acids. The CDR3 loop is CASSPGTGVAQYF. CDR3 nucleotide sequence: TGCGCCAGCAGCCCCGGGACAGGCGTAGCGCAGTACTTC.

This chain connects TRBV3-1 (or the pseudogene TRBV3-2) to TRBJ2-1; TRBD2 is a possible D gene (5 bases). The germline V gene encodes CDR1 LGHDT and CDR2 YNNKEL (reference sequence). CDR3 size: 17 residues. Trimming removed 0 bases from V and 0 bases from J, with 12 bases in between. CDR3 DNA: TGTGCCAGCAGCCAAGATGGGCAGCGGAGCTCCTACAATGAGCAGTTCTTC. Its protein product is CASSQDGQRSSYNEQFF.

The chain is built from TRBV7-7 and TRBJ2-3, with 10 bases identical to TRBD1. J was trimmed by 5 bases and V by 6 bases; bases with no gene match: 8. Germline loops: CDR1 SSHAT, CDR2 FNYEAQ (reference sequence). CDR3 length: 15 amino acids. The CDR3 bases are TGTGCCAGCAGTTCTCGACAGGGGGCGGGAGATACGCAGTATTTT. This translates into CASSSRQGAGDTQYF. Together with reference TRBV7-7 and TRBJ2-3, the CDR3 gives the full variable domain: GAGVSQSPRYKVTKRGQDVTLRCDPISSHATLYWYQQALGQGPEFLTYFNYEAQPDKSGLPSDRFSAERPEGSISTLTIQRTEQRDSAMYRCASSSRQGAGDTQYFGPGTRLTVL.

V gene TRBV6-5 combines with J gene TRBJ2-3; TRBD2 matches 7 bases. Germline V CDR1 and CDR2: MNHEY, SVGAGI. This CDR3 contains 14 residues. The V segment lost 0 bases and the J segment 4 bases; nucleotides outside the gene matches: 1. CDR3: CASSYSAGADTQYF. DNA of the CDR3: TGTGCCAGCAGTTACTCGGCGGGAGCAGATACGCAGTATTTT.

About this clone itself: Distinct nucleotide sequences in the sample also encode this CDR3. J is TRBJ1-1 and V is TRBV30; TRBD1 might be the D (6 bases). Trimming shortened V by 0 bases and J by 2 bases, and 7 bases separated the two germline ends. Germline lookup yields CDR1 GTSNPN and CDR2 SVGIG (reference sequence). The CDR3 runs to 13 residues. DNA for the CDR3: TGTGCCTGGAGTGTACAGGGAAACACTGAAGCTTTCTTT. Translated, it gives CAWSVQGNTEAFF.

The chain carries TRBV19 and TRBJ2-7; 7 bases are shared with TRBD1. Germline V lookup: CDR1 LNHDA, CDR2 SQIVND (reference sequence). The CDR3 totals 12 residues. V lost 11 bases, J lost 2 bases, and 6 bases stayed unmatched. CDR3 coding DNA: TGTGCCTCGAGGGGGCAGACCTACGAGCAGTACTTC. Residues: CASRGQTYEQYF.

The CDR3 region has the DNA TGCGCCAGCAGGGTGACAGCCGTGGGGCTAGCCAAAAACATTCAGTACTTC. This codes for CASRVTAVGLAKNIQYF. The chain employs TRBV4-1 and TRBJ2-4; tentatively, D is TRBD1 (5 bases). This CDR3 has 17 residues. The germline V and J ends were trimmed by 6 bases and 0 bases, with 18 bases remaining between them. Germline assignment: CDR1 MGHRA and CDR2 YSYEKL.

The J gene is TRBJ2-7, the V gene TRBV15; 8 bases match TRBD1. Germline assignment: CDR1 LNHNV and CDR2 YYDKDF (reference sequence). This CDR3 has 14 amino acids. Losses at the gene ends were 4 bases for V and 5 bases for J; bases not matched to a gene: 7. CDR3 sequence (DNA): TGTGCCACCAGCACAGGACAGGGAACGGACGAGCAGTACTTC. Protein: CATSTGQGTDEQYF.

This chain uses TRBV15 with TRBJ2-7, with 8 nucleotides matching TRBD2. Trimming at V came to 0 bases and at J to 0 bases, leaving 1 base not matched to a gene. Germline loops: CDR1 LNHNV, CDR2 YYDKDF (reference sequence). This CDR3 has 15 amino acids. In DNA, the CDR3 is TGTGCCACCAGCAGAGATCGGGGGGGCTCCTACGAGCAGTACTTC. It codes for CATSRDRGGSYEQYF.

Comment on this clone: The same CDR3 can be traced to other DNA sequences in this sample. V is TRBV6-5 and J is TRBJ2-7; no clear D gene. V shed 0 bases and J shed 0 bases, with 6 bases lying between them. Germline values: CDR1 MNHEY, CDR2 SVGAGI. The CDR3 contains 14 residues. As DNA, the CDR3 is TGTGCCAGCAGTTACTCGGCCAGCTCCTACGAGCAGTACTTC. This translates into CASSYSASSYEQYF.

V usage is TRBV9 and J usage is TRBJ1-5; no firm D call. The germline gives CDR1 SGDLS, CDR2 YYNGEE. Trimming pared 0 bases from V and 8 bases from J, leaving 6 bases between. This CDR3 has 12 amino acids. The CDR3 DNA is TGTGCCAGCAGCGTAGACGGGGAGCCCCAGCATTTT. Amino acids: CASSVDGEPQHF.

The J gene is TRBJ2-3, the V gene TRBV6-5, with D possibly TRBD2 on 5 matching bases. Germline V gives CDR1 MNHEY, CDR2 SVGAGI. Deletions cut 5 bases from V and 2 bases from J, with 11 bases between. The CDR3 totals 14 residues. The CDR3 protein is CASSPGFNTDTQYF. The CDR3 DNA reads TGTGCCAGCAGTCCGGGATTTAACACAGATACGCAGTATTTT.

V usage is TRBV7-2 and J usage is TRBJ1-2; 9 nucleotides align to TRBD1. Germline assignment: CDR1 SGHTA and CDR2 FQGNSA. The CDR3 contains 15 residues. The trim removed 2 bases at V and 2 bases at J, leaving 3 bases unmatched. The CDR3 sequence is CASSLQGQGNYGYTF. Here the CDR3 DNA reads TGTGCCAGCAGCTTACAGGGACAGGGAAACTATGGCTACACCTTC. The full variable domain, with the rest looked up from reference TRBV7-2 and TRBJ1-2, is GAGVSQSPSNKVTEKGKDVELRCDPISGHTALYWYRQSLGQGLEFLIYFQGNSAPDKSGLPSDRFSAERTGGSVSTLTIQRTQQEDSAVYLCASSLQGQGNYGYTFGSGTRLTVV.

This sequence joins TRBV28 and TRBJ1-1; D is undetermined. Trimming took off 3 bases at V and 4 bases at J, with 6 bases between the two ends. The CDR3 covers 12 residues. Germline CDR1 MDHEN, CDR2 SYDVKM. The CDR3 nucleotides are TGTGCCAGCAGTTTTAGCTTCACTGAAGCTTTCTTT. Translating gives CASSFSFTEAFF.

Only a few counts were recorded for this clone. The chain recombines TRBV30 with TRBJ1-1; 7 bases align to TRBD1. Germline CDR1 is GTSNPN and CDR2 is SVGIG (reference sequence). The CDR3 is made up of 13 amino acids. Trimming removed 2 bases from V and 5 bases from J; junction bases left unmatched: 5. The CDR3 here is CAWSPTTGTEAFF. In DNA form, the CDR3 reads TGTGCCTGGAGTCCAACGACAGGGACTGAAGCTTTCTTT.

The chain uses TRBV5-4 and TRBJ1-2; 7 positions match TRBD1. V lost 0 bases and J lost 4; bases outside the gene matches: 3. This CDR3 spans 14 amino acids. Germline CDR1 reads SGHNT; CDR2 reads YYREEE (reference sequence). CDR3 loop: CASSLEGASYGYTF. The DNA for the CDR3 is TGTGCCAGCAGCTTGGAGGGGGCCAGCTATGGCTACACCTTC.

The J gene is TRBJ2-3, the V gene TRBV29-1; 11 bases are a match to TRBD2. Unmatched junction bases numbered 4, after V lost 6 bases and J lost 2 bases. This CDR3 has 14 residues. In germline, CDR1 is SQVTM, CDR2 ANQGSEA. The CDR3 sequence is CSVATSGVTDTQYF. The CDR3 DNA follows: TGCAGCGTCGCGACTAGCGGGGTCACAGATACGCAGTATTTT.

This clone is a singleton in its sample. The V and J genes are TRBV19 and TRBJ1-5; the D gene is possibly TRBD1 (6 bases). The CDR3 runs to 15 residues. V was clipped by 7 bases and J by 3 bases, with 16 bases between them. Looked up from germline, CDR1 is LNHDA and CDR2 is SQIVND (reference sequence). This chain's CDR3 is CASIPDRTYNQPQHF. The CDR3 nucleotides are TGTGCCAGTATCCCCGACAGGACATACAATCAGCCCCAGCATTTT.

The chain is built from TRBV5-1 and TRBJ1-4; D is uncertain. Per the germline V gene, CDR1 is SGHRS and CDR2 is YFSETQ. The V and J ends lost 3 bases and 9 bases respectively, with 15 bases between them. There are 14 residues in the CDR3. The CDR3 region is CASSSEPSGQKLFF. Here the CDR3 DNA reads TGCGCCAGCAGCTCTGAACCCTCAGGCCAAAAACTGTTTTTT. The variable domain in full, with the rest retrieved from reference TRBV5-1 and TRBJ1-4, is KAGVTQTPRYLIKTRGQQVTLSCSPISGHRSVSWYQQTPGQGLQFLFEYFSETQRNKGNFPGRFSGRQFSNSRSEMNVSTLELGDSALYLCASSSEPSGQKLFFGSGTQLSVL.